The clone carrying this TCR beta chain was observed a few times. Its antigen is not known. The entry originates in a study of T cells in Graves' hyperthyroidism and ophthalmopathy. Whole-study findings and limits: The blood repertoire included most of the expanded thyroid clonotypes above 0.001.

In germline, CDR1 is SGHNT, CDR2 YYREEE (reference sequence). Between the trimmed V and J ends, which lost 0 bases and 1 base, there was a span of 7 bases. The CDR3 is 14 residues long. Amplified TCR beta CDR3 regions derived from RNA transcripts. First-round RT-PCR targeting the TCR CDR3 was performed with the HTBI primer set. TCRdb re-called the multiplex PCR reads through MiXCR, storing one row per CDR3 protein. Seen here are some 600,000 distinct CDR3 sequences, around 13% observed once, and the top ten hold 5.5% to 7.5%. Initially, at the first diagnosis of hyperthyroidism and before any ophthalmopathy symptoms, blood was sampled. More than 9.5 ml fresh peripheral blood yielded the PBMCs.

The chain has TRBV5-4 and TRBJ1-1; D is undetermined. This TCR was sampled from a woman between 25 and 40 years old with Graves' hyperthyroidism that later progressed to Graves' ophthalmopathy. Specimen: blood. CDR3 DNA sequence: TGTGCCAGCAGCTTGGCGTGGGGGAACACTGAAGCTTTCTTT. This codes for CASSLAWGNTEAFF.